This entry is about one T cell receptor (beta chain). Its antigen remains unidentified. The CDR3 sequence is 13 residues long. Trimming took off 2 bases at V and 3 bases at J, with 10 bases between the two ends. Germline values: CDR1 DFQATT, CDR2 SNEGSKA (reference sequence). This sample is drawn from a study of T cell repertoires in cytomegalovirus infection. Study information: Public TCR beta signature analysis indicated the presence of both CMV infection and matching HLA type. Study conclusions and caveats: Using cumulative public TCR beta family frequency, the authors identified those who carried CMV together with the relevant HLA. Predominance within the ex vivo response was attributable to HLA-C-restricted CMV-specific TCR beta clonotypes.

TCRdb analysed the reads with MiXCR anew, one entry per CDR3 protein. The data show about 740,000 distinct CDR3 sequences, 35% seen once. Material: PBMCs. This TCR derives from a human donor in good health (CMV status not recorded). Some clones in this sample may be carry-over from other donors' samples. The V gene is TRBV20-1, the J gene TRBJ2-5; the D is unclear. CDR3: CSARRNREETQYF. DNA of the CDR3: TGCAGTGCTAGACGTAACCGAGAAGAGACCCAGTACTTC.